The 12 T cell receptor beta chains listed next were all sequenced from one sample in a study of cytomegalovirus exposure and HLA in healthy donors. Use of 60 Vbeta and 13 Jbeta primers characterized the PCR. The repertoire was sequenced with immunoSEQ multiplex PCR; TCRdb's copy has only in-frame clones and lacks some. The sample lists some 180,000 clones; 65% to 90% were seen once. Sample: PBMCs. These receptors were collected from a woman in her 50s in good health and CMV-seronegative.

This chain joins TRBV5-1 and TRBJ2-1, with 13 bases fitting TRBD2. CDR1 and CDR2 (germline): SGHRS, YFSETQ. This CDR3 spans 15 amino acids. Germline trimming cut 4 bases from V and 7 bases from J; bases unmatched to any gene: 5. DNA of the CDR3: TGCGCCAGCAGCGTGACTAGCGGGAGGCTGAATGAGCAGTTCTTC. This gives the protein CASSVTSGRLNEQFF.

J is TRBJ2-6 and V is TRBV29-1, with D possibly being TRBD2 (6 bases). This CDR3 comprises 16 residues. In germline, CDR1 is SQVTM, CDR2 ANQGSEA. The V end lost 5 bases, the J end lost 4 bases, and 18 bases lay between the germline ends. CDR3 in amino acids: CSVRPGTAGGANVLTF. In DNA form, the CDR3 reads TGCAGCGTTAGGCCGGGGACCGCGGGGGGGGCCAACGTCCTGACTTTC. The full variable domain, completed using reference TRBV29-1 and TRBJ2-6, is SAVISQKPSRDICQRGTSLTIQCQVDSQVTMMFWYRQQPGQSLTLIATANQGSEATYESGFVIDKFPISRPNLTFSTLTVSNMSPEDSSIYLCSVRPGTAGGANVLTFGAGSRLTVL.

This rearrangement joins TRBV5-3 to TRBJ1-2; no clear D. TRBV5-3 is filed as an ORF, its function uncertain. The CDR3 contains 14 residues. V lost 7 bases, J lost 0 bases, and 13 bases lay in between. DNA for the CDR3: TGTGCCAGATCGCCCGGCGACACTAACTATGGCTACACCTTC. It translates to CARSPGDTNYGYTF.

The V call is TRBV19, the J call TRBJ1-2; D is unclear. The V end was cut by 2 bases, the J end by 2 bases, with 6 bases between. Germline V gene lookup returns CDR1 LNHDA and CDR2 SQIVND (reference sequence). This CDR3 contains 13 residues. DNA for the CDR3: TGTGCCAGTAGTATAATAGAGAACTATGGCTACACCTTC. It specifies CASSIIENYGYTF.

Regarding this clone: One junction end does not reproduce the germline sequence, and a read error may be involved. V is TRBV7-9 and J is TRBJ1-1; D call uncertain. Germline values: CDR1 SEHNR, CDR2 FQNEAQ (reference sequence). The CDR3 loop spans 12 amino acids. The CDR3 loop is CSSSPTITEAFF. The CDR3 DNA reads as TGTTCCAGCAGCCCAACAATCACTGAAGCTTTCTTT. The entire variable domain, with the rest obtained from reference TRBV7-9 and TRBJ1-1, is as follows: DTGVSQNPRHKITKRGQNVTFRCDPISEHNRLYWYRQTLGQGPEFLTYFQNEAQLEKSRLLSDRFSAERPKGSFSTLEIQRTEQGDSAMYLCSSSPTITEAFFGQGTRLTVV.

The V gene is TRBV28, the J gene TRBJ1-1; D is uncertain. The length of the CDR3 is 14 residues. Germline lookup yields CDR1 MDHEN and CDR2 SYDVKM. V shed 3 bases and J shed 4 bases, with 12 bases lying between them. The CDR3: CASSFLAGGTEAFF. CDR3 nucleotide sequence: TGTGCCAGCAGTTTCCTCGCTGGAGGCACTGAAGCTTTCTTT.

CDR3 protein: CTSSLALWTGGSSYNSPLHF. DNA for the CDR3: TGCACCAGCAGCCTCGCTCTATGGACAGGGGGTAGCTCCTATAATTCACCCCTCCACTTT. V and J are TRBV1 and TRBJ1-6; TRBD1, the D gene given by the table, was not confirmed from the DNA. TRBV1 is annotated as a pseudogene. The CDR3 sequence is 20 residues long.

The chain links TRBV9 to TRBJ2-7, with 10 positions matching TRBD1. CDR3 length: 15 amino acids. V gave up 4 bases and J gave up 7 bases; unmatched junction bases: 11. Germline values: CDR1 SGDLS, CDR2 YYNGEE. The CDR3 reads CASSPSGQGMGEQYF. CDR3 DNA sequence: TGTGCCAGCAGCCCATCGGGACAGGGGATGGGGGAGCAGTACTTC. Combining the CDR3 with reference TRBV9 and TRBJ2-7 gives the whole variable domain DSGVTQTPKHLITATGQRVTLRCSPRSGDLSVYWYQQSLDQGLQFLIQYYNGEERAKGNILERFSAQQFPDLHSELNLSSLELGDSALYFCASSPSGQGMGEQYFGPGTRLTVT.

The chain links TRBV4-1 to TRBJ2-3; TRBD2 matches at 15 bases. The CDR3 totals 18 residues. Germline assignment: CDR1 MGHRA and CDR2 YSYEKL. The V and J ends lost 4 bases and 8 bases, in that order; junction bases with no gene match: 13. CDR3 nucleotides: TGCGCCAGCAGCCCTGAAGGACTAGCGGGGGGGTCGTTAGTTACGCAGTATTTT. Amino acids: CASSPEGLAGGSLVTQYF.

The V and J genes are TRBV30 and TRBJ1-2, with 11 bases matching TRBD1. V was clipped by 1 base and J by 5 bases; unmatched bases: 6. The CDR3 spans 15 residues. Germline CDR1 and CDR2: GTSNPN and SVGIG (reference sequence). As DNA, the CDR3 is TGTGCCTGGAGTGAGGGACAGGGGGTCGGGTATGGCTACACCTTC. The encoded protein is CAWSEGQGVGYGYTF.

V usage is TRBV28 and J usage is TRBJ1-2; D might be TRBD1 (5 bases). CDR3 size: 14 residues. V dropped 2 bases and J dropped 8 bases, with 15 bases sitting between them. Germline values: CDR1 MDHEN, CDR2 SYDVKM. The CDR3 bases are TGTGCCAGCAGTTTACCGGGACTCCTTTACGGCTACACCTTC. It codes for CASSLPGLLYGYTF.

The chain carries TRBV18 and TRBJ1-2, with 7 bases fitting TRBD1. Per the germline V gene, CDR1 is KGHSH and CDR2 is LQKENI. V lost 6 bases and J lost 5; bases outside the gene matches: 9. This CDR3 has 14 amino acids. As DNA, the CDR3 is TGTGCCAGCTCCAGTACGACAGGGCCATATGGCTACACCTTC. It specifies CASSSTTGPYGYTF. Filled out from reference TRBV18 and TRBJ1-2, the complete variable domain reads NAGVMQNPRHLVRRRGQEARLRCSPMKGHSHVYWYRQLPEEGLKFMVYLQKENIIDESGMPKERFSAEFPKEGPSILRIQQVVRGDSAAYFCASSSTTGPYGYTFGSGTRLTVV.